Listed below are T cell receptor beta chains from one sample, sequenced in a study of blood T cells in healthy people across ages. TCRdb re-called the 5' RACE reads through MiXCR, storing one row per CDR3 protein. The sample has 710,000 or so distinct CDR3 sequences; approximately 21% are singletons. The specimen was blood. The receptors derive from a man between 65 and 85 years old in good health. Both conserved end residues are part of each CDR3. A D gene is named only where the DNA matches it firmly. Not every row has a clone size; where given, it reads once, few, many or a size class.

D: TRBD2; V: TRBV10-2; size: NA; J: TRBJ2-1; DNA: TGCGCCAGCAGCCCAACCGGGACTAGCGGTTACAATGAGCAGTTCTTC; CDR3: CASSPTGTSGYNEQFF
D: TRBD2; V: TRBV5-6; size: NA; J: TRBJ2-1; DNA: TGTGCCAGCAGTGCGGTTCCACTAGCGGGTTGGACCTACAATGAGCGGTTCTTC; CDR3: CASSAVPLAGWTYNERFF
D: TRBD1; V: TRBV18; size: NA; J: TRBJ1-2; DNA: TGTGCCAGCTCACCACAGACAGGGGAAAACTATGGCTACACCTTC; CDR3: CASSPQTGENYGYTF
D: NA; V: TRBV6-6; size: few; J: TRBJ1-4; DNA: TGTGCCAGCAGTGACCGACCGGGACGAGGGGCTGAAAAACTGTTTTTT; CDR3: CASSDRPGRGAEKLFF
D: TRBD1; V: TRBV27; size: few; J: TRBJ2-7; DNA: TGTGCCAGCAGTTTATCGAGGGGGCCCTACGAGCAGTACTTC; CDR3: CASSLSRGPYEQYF
D: NA; V: TRBV7-8; size: NA; J: TRBJ2-7; DNA: TGTGCCAGCAGCTTAGATCCAGGAGTCTACGAGCAGTGCTTC; CDR3: CASSLDPGVYEQCF
D: NA; V: TRBV9; size: many; J: TRBJ2-5; DNA: TGTGCCAGCAGCGTAGCGGTGGGCGGAGAGACCCAGTACTTC; CDR3: CASSVAVGGETQYF
D: NA; V: TRBV12-3/TRBV12-4; size: few; J: TRBJ2-4; DNA: TGTGCCAGCAGTTTTAGGGACACAAGGGAAAACATTCAGTACTTC; CDR3: CASSFRDTRENIQYF
D: TRBD2; V: TRBV12-3/TRBV12-4; size: NA; J: TRBJ2-1; DNA: TGTGCCAGCAGGCAGCGGGGGGGCGATAATGAGCAGTTCTTC; CDR3: CASRQRGGDNEQFF
D: NA; V: TRBV5-1; size: few; J: TRBJ2-2; DNA: TGCGCCAGCAGCTTGGTACCCACCACCGGGGAGCTGTTTTTT; CDR3: CASSLVPTTGELFF
D: NA; V: TRBV28; size: few; J: TRBJ1-6; DNA: TGTGCCAGCAGTTCACAGGGTCTAAGAAATTCACCCCTCCACTTT; CDR3: CASSSQGLRNSPLHF
D: TRBD1; V: TRBV20-1; size: few; J: TRBJ2-7; DNA: TGCAGTGCTAGAGATGGGACAGGGTCCCACGAGCAGTACTTC; CDR3: CSARDGTGSHEQYF
D: TRBD2; V: TRBV24-1; size: few; J: TRBJ2-3; DNA: TGTGCCACCAGTGACCCGGGACTAGCGGGGGGCACAGATACGCAGTATTTT; CDR3: CATSDPGLAGGTDTQYF
D: NA; V: TRBV6-1; size: few; J: TRBJ2-5; DNA: TGTGCCAGCAGTGAAGTAAGGGGTGAGACCCAGTACTTC; CDR3: CASSEVRGETQYF
D: TRBD1; V: TRBV30; size: few; J: TRBJ1-1; DNA: TGTGCCTGGAGTGGACAGGGAGTCGGTGAAGCTTTCTTT; CDR3: CAWSGQGVGEAFF
D: NA; V: TRBV5-1; size: NA; J: TRBJ2-3; DNA: TGCGCCAGCAGCTTCCAGCAGGGGATAGATACGCAGTATTTT; CDR3: CASSFQQGIDTQYF
D: NA; V: TRBV28; size: many; J: TRBJ2-1; DNA: TGTGCCAGCAGTTTTGGCGGGGGCAAGGGGACCTACAATGAGCAGTTCTTC; CDR3: CASSFGGGKGTYNEQFF
D: TRBD2; V: TRBV6-1; size: NA; J: TRBJ2-1; DNA: TGTGCCAGCAGAGAAAGGACTAGCGGGAGGCTGAACAATGAGCAGTTCTTC; CDR3: CASRERTSGRLNNEQFF
D: NA; V: TRBV2; size: few; J: TRBJ2-1; DNA: TGTGCCAGCAGCCACGCCCGGGTTGGTCGCGGTGAGCAGTTCTTC; CDR3: CASSHARVGRGEQFF
D: TRBD2; V: TRBV28; size: NA; J: TRBJ2-1; DNA: TGTGCCAGCAGTTTAGGGGTTAGCGGGGATGAGCAGTTCTTC; CDR3: CASSLGVSGDEQFF
D: NA; V: TRBV12-3/TRBV12-4; size: NA; J: TRBJ1-1; DNA: TGTGCCAGCAGTTGGGTGGCGGGGAGCACTGAAGCTTTCTTT; CDR3: CASSWVAGSTEAFF
D: NA; V: TRBV29-1; size: many; J: TRBJ2-6; DNA: TGCAGCGTTGAAGATCTTGGGGGGGCCAACGTCCTGACTTTC; CDR3: CSVEDLGGANVLTF
D: NA; V: TRBV20-1; size: NA; J: TRBJ2-6; DNA: TGCAGTGCTAATAGGCGTGGCTCTGGGGCCAACGTCCTGACTTTC; CDR3: CSANRRGSGANVLTF
D: NA; V: TRBV6-6; size: few; J: TRBJ2-7; DNA: TGTGCCAGCAGTTATAGTGGGGGCAACGAGCAGTACTTC; CDR3: CASSYSGGNEQYF
D: NA; V: TRBV6-2/TRBV6-3; size: NA; J: TRBJ2-6; DNA: TGTGCCAGCAGTTACGGGGCGGCTGGGGCCAACGTCCTGACTTTC; CDR3: CASSYGAAGANVLTF
D: NA; V: TRBV29-1; size: many; J: TRBJ2-1; DNA: TGCAGCGTTGAAGCCCCCCGCGTAACCTACAATGAGCAGTTCTTC; CDR3: CSVEAPRVTYNEQFF
D: NA; V: TRBV11-3; size: few; J: TRBJ2-1; DNA: TGTGCCAGCAGCTTATTAGTGAGTCTCAATGGGCAGTTCTTC; CDR3: CASSLLVSLNGQFF
D: NA; V: TRBV12-3/TRBV12-4; size: NA; J: TRBJ2-1; DNA: TGTGCCAGCAGGGGGCCACTACCGACCTGGATATACAATGAGCAGTTCTTC; CDR3: CASRGPLPTWIYNEQFF
D: NA; V: TRBV18; size: few; J: TRBJ2-2; DNA: TGTGCCAGCTCACCCATACGGGAGAGGACCGGGGAGCTGTTTTTT; CDR3: CASSPIRERTGELFF
D: NA; V: TRBV7-2; size: few; J: TRBJ2-1; DNA: TGTGCCAGCAGCTTAGTGTCAGGCGATTACAATGAGCAGTTCTTC; CDR3: CASSLVSGDYNEQFF
D: NA; V: TRBV2; size: few; J: TRBJ1-2; DNA: TGTGCCAGCAGTGCCCCACGAGGGGGCTACACCTTC; CDR3: CASSAPRGGYTF
D: NA; V: TRBV10-3; size: NA; J: TRBJ1-5; DNA: TGTGCCATCAGTGGGGGGGACAGCAATCAGCCCCAGCATTTT; CDR3: CAISGGDSNQPQHF
D: NA; V: TRBV7-9; size: NA; J: TRBJ2-1; DNA: TGTGCCAGCAGCTTAGTTGACAGAGGGGTCCATGAGCAGTTCTTC; CDR3: CASSLVDRGVHEQFF
D: TRBD2; V: TRBV20-1; size: NA; J: TRBJ2-1; DNA: TGCAGTGCCGGCCTTATAAATGGCGGGAGTGTGAACGAGCAGTTCTTC; CDR3: CSAGLINGGSVNEQFF
D: TRBD1; V: TRBV10-3; size: few; J: TRBJ1-1; DNA: TGTGCCAGAGAAAGACAGGGAAACACTGAAGCTTTCTTT; CDR3: CARERQGNTEAFF
D: NA; V: TRBV20-1; size: few; J: TRBJ1-2; DNA: TGCAGTGTCCTCGGGACGGCCTATGGCTACACCTTC; CDR3: CSVLGTAYGYTF
D: TRBD1; V: TRBV7-3; size: NA; J: TRBJ1-2; DNA: TGTGCCAGCAGCCCAGGGACAGGGTATGATGGCTACACCTTC; CDR3: CASSPGTGYDGYTF
D: NA; V: TRBV4-1; size: many; J: TRBJ1-4; DNA: TGCGCCAGCAGCCTGGGGTCGGCGAATAATGAAAAACTGTTTTTT; CDR3: CASSLGSANNEKLFF
D: NA; V: TRBV19; size: NA; J: TRBJ2-1; DNA: TGTGCCAGTAGTATAGAGGACTACGATGAGCAGTTCTTC; CDR3: CASSIEDYDEQFF
D: TRBD1; V: TRBV5-1; size: NA; J: TRBJ1-1; DNA: TGCGCCGGCAGCCGAGACAGGGCAGACACTGAAGCTTTCTTT; CDR3: CAGSRDRADTEAFF
D: NA; V: TRBV5-1; size: NA; J: TRBJ2-5; DNA: TGCGCCAGCAGCCAAGAACCCCAAGAGACCCAGTACTTC; CDR3: CASSQEPQETQYF
D: TRBD1; V: TRBV6-2/TRBV6-3; size: NA; J: TRBJ1-5; DNA: TGTGCCAGCAGTTCACTCCCCGGGACAGGAAATCAGCCCCAGCATTTT; CDR3: CASSSLPGTGNQPQHF
D: NA; V: TRBV7-2; size: few; J: TRBJ1-5; DNA: TGTGCCAGCAGCTTAGCCTCTACGGGGCTCCAGCCCCAGCATTTT; CDR3: CASSLASTGLQPQHF
D: TRBD1; V: TRBV11-2; size: NA; J: TRBJ2-5; DNA: TGTGCCAGCAGCTTACCCACAGGGGGCCAAGAGACCCAGTACTTC; CDR3: CASSLPTGGQETQYF
D: TRBD1; V: TRBV5-1; size: few; J: TRBJ2-7; DNA: TGCGCCAGCAAGGGGACAGCATCCTACGAGCAGTACTTC; CDR3: CASKGTASYEQYF
D: NA; V: TRBV6-2/TRBV6-3; size: NA; J: TRBJ2-6; DNA: TGTGCCAGCAGTGTTACGTTGGGACGTCAATTCTCTGGGGCCAACGTCCTGACTTTC; CDR3: CASSVTLGRQFSGANVLTF
D: TRBD1; V: TRBV5-1; size: few; J: TRBJ1-1; DNA: TGCGCCAGCAGCACCCAGGACAGGGTTGGCACTGAAGCTTTCTTT; CDR3: CASSTQDRVGTEAFF
D: NA; V: TRBV11-3; size: NA; J: TRBJ2-4; DNA: TGTGCCAGCAGCTTAAGTAAGGGAACAATCATCAAAAACATTCAGTACTTC; CDR3: CASSLSKGTIIKNIQYF
D: NA; V: TRBV12-3/TRBV12-4; size: NA; J: TRBJ2-3; DNA: TGTGCCAGCAGACTTACTAGAGGGGGCACAGATACGCAGTATTTT; CDR3: CASRLTRGGTDTQYF
D: TRBD2; V: TRBV7-7; size: NA; J: TRBJ2-3; DNA: TGTGCCAGCAGCTTAGATCCCCCGGGACTAGCAGCGGGCGATACGCAGTATTTT; CDR3: CASSLDPPGLAAGDTQYF
D: NA; V: TRBV7-2; size: NA; J: TRBJ1-1; DNA: TGTGCCAGCAGCTTACGTCCCGATGGGCAGGGGATGAACACTGAAGCTTTCTTT; CDR3: CASSLRPDGQGMNTEAFF
D: NA; V: TRBV14; size: NA; J: TRBJ2-1; DNA: TGTGCCAGCAGCCAAGCAAGATTAGGACGCTTGGTCTTC; CDR3: CASSQARLGRLVF
D: NA; V: TRBV7-9; size: few; J: TRBJ2-1; DNA: TGTGCCAGCAGCCCCAAGGACAATGAGCAGTTCTTC; CDR3: CASSPKDNEQFF
D: TRBD2; V: TRBV6-2/TRBV6-3; size: few; J: TRBJ2-1; DNA: TGTGCCAGCAGTTATTTCTCCGGTAGCGGGTCTTACAATGAGCAGTTCTTC; CDR3: CASSYFSGSGSYNEQFF
D: NA; V: TRBV4-1; size: many; J: TRBJ2-7; DNA: TGCGCCAGCAGCCACCCGGGCGAGCAGTACTTC; CDR3: CASSHPGEQYF
D: TRBD2; V: TRBV20-1; size: few; J: TRBJ2-1; DNA: TGCAGTGCTCCCGGGACTAGCGGGAGGAACTACAATGAGCAGTTCTTC; CDR3: CSAPGTSGRNYNEQFF
D: TRBD1; V: TRBV18; size: few; J: TRBJ2-3; DNA: TGTGCCAGCTCACAGAAGCCGGGACAGCGCACAGATACGCAGTATTTT; CDR3: CASSQKPGQRTDTQYF